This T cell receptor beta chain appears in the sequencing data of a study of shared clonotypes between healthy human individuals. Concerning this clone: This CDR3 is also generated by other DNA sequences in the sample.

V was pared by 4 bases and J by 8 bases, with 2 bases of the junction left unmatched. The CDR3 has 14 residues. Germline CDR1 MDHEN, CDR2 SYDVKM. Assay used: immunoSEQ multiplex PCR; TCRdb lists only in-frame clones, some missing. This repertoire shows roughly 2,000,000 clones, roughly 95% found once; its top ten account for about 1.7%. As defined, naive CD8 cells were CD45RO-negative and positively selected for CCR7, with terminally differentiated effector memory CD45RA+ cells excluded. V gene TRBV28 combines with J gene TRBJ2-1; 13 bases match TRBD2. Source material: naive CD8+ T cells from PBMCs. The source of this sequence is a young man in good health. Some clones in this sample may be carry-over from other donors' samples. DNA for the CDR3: TGTGCCAGCAGTTGGACTAGCGGGAGTGATGAGCAGTTCTTC. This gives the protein CASSWTSGSDEQFF.